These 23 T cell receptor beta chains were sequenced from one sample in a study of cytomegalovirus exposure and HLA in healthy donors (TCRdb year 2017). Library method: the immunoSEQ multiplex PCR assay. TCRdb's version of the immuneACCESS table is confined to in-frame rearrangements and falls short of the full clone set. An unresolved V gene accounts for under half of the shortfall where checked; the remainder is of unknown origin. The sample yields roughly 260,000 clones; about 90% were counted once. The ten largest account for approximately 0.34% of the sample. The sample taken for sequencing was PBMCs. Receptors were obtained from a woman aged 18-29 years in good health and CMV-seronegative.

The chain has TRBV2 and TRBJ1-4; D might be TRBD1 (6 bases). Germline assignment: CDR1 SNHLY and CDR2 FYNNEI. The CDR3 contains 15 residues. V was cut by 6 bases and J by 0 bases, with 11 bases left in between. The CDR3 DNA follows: TGTGCCAGCAGAATTACAGGGACAACTAATGAAAAACTGTTTTTT. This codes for CASRITGTTNEKLFF.

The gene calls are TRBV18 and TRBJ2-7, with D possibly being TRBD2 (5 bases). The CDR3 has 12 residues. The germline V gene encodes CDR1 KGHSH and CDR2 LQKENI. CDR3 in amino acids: CASSPDSHEQYV. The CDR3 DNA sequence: TGTGCCAGCTCACCGGACTCCCACGAGCAGTACGTC.

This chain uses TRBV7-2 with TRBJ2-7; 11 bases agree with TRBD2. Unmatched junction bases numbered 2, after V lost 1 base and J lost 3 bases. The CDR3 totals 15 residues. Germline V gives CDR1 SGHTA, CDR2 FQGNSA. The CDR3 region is CASSLGSGGVYEQYF. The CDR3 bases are TGTGCCAGCAGCTTAGGTAGCGGGGGGGTCTACGAGCAGTACTTC.

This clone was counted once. The CDR3 sequence is CASGGLAAPKVEQYV. The CDR3, as DNA: TGCGCCAGCGGGGGACTAGCGGCCCCTAAGGTCGAGCAGTACGTC. This chain connects TRBV10-2 to TRBJ2-7; 11 bases line up with TRBD2. J was trimmed by 6 bases and V by 8 bases; bases with no gene match: 12. From germline, CDR1 is WSHSY and CDR2 SAAADI. The CDR3 length is 15 residues.

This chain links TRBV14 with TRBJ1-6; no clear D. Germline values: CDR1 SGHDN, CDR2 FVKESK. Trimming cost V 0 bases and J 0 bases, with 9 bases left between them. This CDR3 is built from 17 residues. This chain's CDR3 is CASSQEPPSSYNSPLHF. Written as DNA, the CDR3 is TGTGCCAGCAGCCAAGAACCGCCCAGCTCCTATAATTCACCCCTCCACTTT.

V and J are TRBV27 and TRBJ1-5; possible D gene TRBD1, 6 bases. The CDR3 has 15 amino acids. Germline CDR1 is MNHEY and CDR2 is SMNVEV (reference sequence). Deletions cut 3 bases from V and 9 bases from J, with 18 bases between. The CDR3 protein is CASSLVPLDRGPQHF. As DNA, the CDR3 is TGTGCCAGCAGTTTGGTTCCCCTGGACAGAGGGCCCCAGCATTTT.

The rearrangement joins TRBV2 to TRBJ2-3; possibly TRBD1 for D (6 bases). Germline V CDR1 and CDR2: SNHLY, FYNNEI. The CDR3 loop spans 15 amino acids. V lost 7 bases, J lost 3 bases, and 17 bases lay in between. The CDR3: CASTISWGRTDTQYF. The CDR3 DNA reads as TGTGCCAGCACTATTTCCTGGGGGCGAACAGATACGCAGTATTTT.

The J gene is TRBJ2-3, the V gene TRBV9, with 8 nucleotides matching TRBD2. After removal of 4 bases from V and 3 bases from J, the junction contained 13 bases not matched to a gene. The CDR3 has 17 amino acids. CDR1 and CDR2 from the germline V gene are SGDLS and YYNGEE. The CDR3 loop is CASSSPGGARTTDTQYF. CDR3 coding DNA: TGTGCCAGCAGCTCCCCCGGGGGGGCTCGTACTACAGATACGCAGTATTTT.

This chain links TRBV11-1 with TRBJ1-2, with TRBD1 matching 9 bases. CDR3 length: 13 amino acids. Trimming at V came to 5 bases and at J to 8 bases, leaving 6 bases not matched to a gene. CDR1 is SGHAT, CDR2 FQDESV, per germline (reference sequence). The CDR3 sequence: CASSQGQGYGYTF. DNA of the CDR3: TGTGCCAGCAGCCAGGGACAGGGTTACGGCTACACCTTC.

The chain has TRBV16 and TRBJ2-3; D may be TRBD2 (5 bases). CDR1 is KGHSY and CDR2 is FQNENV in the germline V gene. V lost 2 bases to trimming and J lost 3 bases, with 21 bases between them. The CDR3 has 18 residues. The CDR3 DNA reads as TGTGCCAGCAGCCAAGAGTCGGTAGCGAAGGTGTTTACAGATACGCAGTATTTT. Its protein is CASSQESVAKVFTDTQYF.

The CDR3, as DNA: TGTGCCAGCAGCGCGGGACAGGGGATTAGCCAGCCCCAGCATTTT. Encoded protein: CASSAGQGISQPQHF. The chain couples TRBV9 to TRBJ1-5; 10 nucleotides match TRBD1. CDR1 and CDR2 from the germline V gene are SGDLS and YYNGEE. The CDR3 runs to 15 residues. Germline trimming cut 3 bases from V and 7 bases from J; bases unmatched to any gene: 7.

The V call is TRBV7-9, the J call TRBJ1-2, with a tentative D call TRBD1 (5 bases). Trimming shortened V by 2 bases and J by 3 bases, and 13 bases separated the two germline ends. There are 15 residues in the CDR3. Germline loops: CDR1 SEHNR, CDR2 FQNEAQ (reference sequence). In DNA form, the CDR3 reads TGTGCCAGCAGCTTACTCGGGACTCGGGACTATGGCTACACCTTC. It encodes CASSLLGTRDYGYTF.

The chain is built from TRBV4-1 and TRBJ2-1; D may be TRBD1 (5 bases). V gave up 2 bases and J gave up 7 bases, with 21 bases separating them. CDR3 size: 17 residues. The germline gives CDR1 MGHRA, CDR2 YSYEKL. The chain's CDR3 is CASSQPRDSSFRNEQFF. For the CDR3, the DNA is TGCGCCAGCAGCCAACCCCGAGACAGTAGTTTTCGGAATGAGCAGTTCTTC.

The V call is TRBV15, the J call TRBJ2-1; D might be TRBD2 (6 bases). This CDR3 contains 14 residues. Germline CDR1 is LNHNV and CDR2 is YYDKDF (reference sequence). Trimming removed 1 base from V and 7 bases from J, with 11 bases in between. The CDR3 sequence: CATSRGGVSNEQFF. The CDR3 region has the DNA TGTGCCACCAGCAGAGGGGGGGTATCAAATGAGCAGTTCTTC.

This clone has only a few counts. This CDR3 is CASSLNYQAEQYF. Written as DNA, the CDR3 is TGTGCCAGCAGCTTAAATTACCAGGCCGAGCAGTACTTC. The chain uses TRBV7-3 and TRBJ2-7; D ambiguous. The V gene's germline CDR1 is SGHTA and CDR2 FQGTGA. The CDR3 has 13 amino acids. V gave up 1 base and J gave up 6 bases, with 10 bases separating them.

The CDR3 sequence is CASSEGQGDYYGYTF. The CDR3, as DNA: TGTGCCAGCAGTGAAGGACAGGGGGATTACTATGGCTACACCTTC. The chain couples TRBV2 to TRBJ1-2; 9 positions match TRBD1. The CDR3 extends over 15 amino acids. Germline CDR1 SNHLY, CDR2 FYNNEI. V gave up 1 base and J gave up 3 bases; unmatched junction bases: 3.

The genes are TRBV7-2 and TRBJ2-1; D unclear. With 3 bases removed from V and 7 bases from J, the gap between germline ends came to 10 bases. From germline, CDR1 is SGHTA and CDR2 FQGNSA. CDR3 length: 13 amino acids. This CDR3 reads CASSFGQVNEQFF. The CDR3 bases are TGTGCCAGCAGCTTTGGCCAGGTAAATGAGCAGTTCTTC.

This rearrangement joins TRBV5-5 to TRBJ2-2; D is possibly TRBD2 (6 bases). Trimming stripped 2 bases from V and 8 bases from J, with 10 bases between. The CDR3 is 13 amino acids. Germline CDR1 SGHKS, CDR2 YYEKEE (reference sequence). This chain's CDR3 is CASSLLAVGELFF. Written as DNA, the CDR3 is TGTGCCAGCAGCTTACTAGCCGTTGGGGAGCTGTTTTTT.

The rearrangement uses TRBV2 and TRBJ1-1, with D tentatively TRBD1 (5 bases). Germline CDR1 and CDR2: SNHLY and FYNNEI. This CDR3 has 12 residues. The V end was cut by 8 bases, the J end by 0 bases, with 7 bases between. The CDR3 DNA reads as TGTGCCAGCGGGGCGTTGAACACTGAAGCTTTCTTT. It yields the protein CASGALNTEAFF.

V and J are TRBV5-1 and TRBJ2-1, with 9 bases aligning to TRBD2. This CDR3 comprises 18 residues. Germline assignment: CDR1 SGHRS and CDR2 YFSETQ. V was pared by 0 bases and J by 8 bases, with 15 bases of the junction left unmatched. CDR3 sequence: CASSLAPPTSGGGYEQFF. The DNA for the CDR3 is TGCGCCAGCAGCTTGGCCCCCCCGACTAGCGGAGGGGGGTATGAGCAGTTCTTC.

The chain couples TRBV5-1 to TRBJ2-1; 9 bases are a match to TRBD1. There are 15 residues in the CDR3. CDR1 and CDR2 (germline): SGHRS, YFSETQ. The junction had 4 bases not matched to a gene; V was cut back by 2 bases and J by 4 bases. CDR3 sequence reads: CASSFGTGIYNEQFF. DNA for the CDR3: TGCGCCAGCAGCTTTGGGACAGGGATATACAATGAGCAGTTCTTC.

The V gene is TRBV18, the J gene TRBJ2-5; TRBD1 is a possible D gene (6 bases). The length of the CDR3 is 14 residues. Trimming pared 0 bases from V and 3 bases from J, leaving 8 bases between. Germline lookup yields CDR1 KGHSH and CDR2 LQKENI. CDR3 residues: CASSPPTGKETQYF. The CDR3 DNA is TGTGCCAGCTCACCACCAACAGGGAAAGAGACCCAGTACTTC.

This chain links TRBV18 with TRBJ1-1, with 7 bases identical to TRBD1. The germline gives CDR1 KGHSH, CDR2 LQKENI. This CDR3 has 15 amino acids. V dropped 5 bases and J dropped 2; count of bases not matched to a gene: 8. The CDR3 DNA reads TGTGCCAGCTCAAGCCAACGACAGGGAAACACTGAAGCTTTCTTT. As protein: CASSSQRQGNTEAFF.